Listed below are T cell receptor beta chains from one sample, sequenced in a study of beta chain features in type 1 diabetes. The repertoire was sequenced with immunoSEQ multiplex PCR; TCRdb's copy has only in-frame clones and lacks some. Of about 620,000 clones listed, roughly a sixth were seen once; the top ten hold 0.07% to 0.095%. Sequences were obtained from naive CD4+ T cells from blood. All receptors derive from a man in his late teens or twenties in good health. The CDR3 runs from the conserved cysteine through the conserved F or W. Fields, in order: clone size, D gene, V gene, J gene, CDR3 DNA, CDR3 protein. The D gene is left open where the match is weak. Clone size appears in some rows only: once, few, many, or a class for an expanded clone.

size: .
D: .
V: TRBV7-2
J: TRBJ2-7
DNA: TGTGCCAGCAGCTTAGCAAGGGAGTACGAGCAGTACTTC
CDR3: CASSLAREYEQYF

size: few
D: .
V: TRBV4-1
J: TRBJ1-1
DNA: TGCGCCAGCAAAAACCTGGTGACAATGAACACTGAAGCTTTCTTT
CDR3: CASKNLVTMNTEAFF

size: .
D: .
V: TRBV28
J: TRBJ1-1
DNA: TGTGCCAGCAGTCCCCGAGCCCGGCTTGAAGCTTTCTTT
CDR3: CASSPRARLEAFF

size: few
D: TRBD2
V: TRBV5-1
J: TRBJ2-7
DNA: TGCGCCAGCAGCCCGGGACTATTGACCTACGAGCAGTACTTC
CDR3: CASSPGLLTYEQYF

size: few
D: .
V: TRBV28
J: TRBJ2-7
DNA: TGTGCCAGCCTTAGCGGTACTGGCTACGAGCAGTACTTC
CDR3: CASLSGTGYEQYF

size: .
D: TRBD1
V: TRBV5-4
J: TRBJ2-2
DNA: TGTGCCAGCATCCCAACAGGGGGCGGAACCGGGGAGCTGTTTTTT
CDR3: CASIPTGGGTGELFF

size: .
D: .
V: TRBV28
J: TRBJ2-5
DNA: TGTGCCAGCAGTGGTAGCGCGGGGGCAGCGGAGACCCAGTACTTC
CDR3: CASSGSAGAAETQYF

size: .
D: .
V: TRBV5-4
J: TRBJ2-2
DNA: TGTGCCAGCAGCCTTCAGGACACCGGGGAGCTGTTTTTT
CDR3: CASSLQDTGELFF

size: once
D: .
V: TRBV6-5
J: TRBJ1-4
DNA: TGTGCCAGCAGCTCACCCGGGCAGCATGAAAAACTGTTTTTT
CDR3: CASSSPGQHEKLFF

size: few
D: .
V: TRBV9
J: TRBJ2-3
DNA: TGTGCCAGCAGCACCGGACGAATTCCTAGCACAGATACGCAGTATTTT
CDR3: CASSTGRIPSTDTQYF

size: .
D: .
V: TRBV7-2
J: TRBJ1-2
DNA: TGTGCCACTGACCCCCCGACAGCTCAATATGGCTACACCTTC
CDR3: CATDPPTAQYGYTF

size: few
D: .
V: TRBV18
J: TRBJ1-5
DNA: TGTGCCAGCTCACCAATACGTCTAGAGGGGGGACAGCCCCAGCATTTT
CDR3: CASSPIRLEGGQPQHF

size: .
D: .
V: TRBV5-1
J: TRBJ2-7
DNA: TGCGCCAGCAGCTTAACCCCAACGATCTACGAGCAGTACTTC
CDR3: CASSLTPTIYEQYF

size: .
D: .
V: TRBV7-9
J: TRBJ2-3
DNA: TGTGCCAGCAGCTTAACAGGCCCCGATACGCAGTATTTT
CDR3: CASSLTGPDTQYF

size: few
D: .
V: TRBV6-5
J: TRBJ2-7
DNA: TGTGCCAGCAGGCCCAAAGGGGACAACCCCTACGAGCAGTACTTC
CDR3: CASRPKGDNPYEQYF

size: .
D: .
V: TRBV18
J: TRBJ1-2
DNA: TGTGCCAGCTCACCAGAAAGTGACTATGGCTACACCTTC
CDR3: CASSPESDYGYTF

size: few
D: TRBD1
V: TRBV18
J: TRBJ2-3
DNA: TGTGCCAGCTCACCTAGACGAACCGGAGGGACAGGGTCGGTAGATACGCAGTATTTT
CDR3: CASSPRRTGGTGSVDTQYF

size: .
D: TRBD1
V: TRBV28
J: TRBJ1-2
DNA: TGTGCCAGCGGACTGACAGGGGGTGGCTACACCTTC
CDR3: CASGLTGGGYTF

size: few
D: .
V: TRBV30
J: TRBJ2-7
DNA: TGTGCCTGGAGAGTGACGAAGATATACGAGCAGTACTTC
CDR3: CAWRVTKIYEQYF

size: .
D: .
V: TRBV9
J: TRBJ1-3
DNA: .
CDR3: CASSVVAGGSYF

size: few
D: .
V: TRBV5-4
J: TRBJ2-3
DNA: TGTGCCAGCAGCTTTCCGGGCCCCCGGAGGCAGAATACGCAGTATTTT
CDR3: CASSFPGPRRQNTQYF

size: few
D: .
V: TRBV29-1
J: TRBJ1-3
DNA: TGCAGCGTTGACTCAGGTTCCTCAGGAAACACCATATATTTT
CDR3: CSVDSGSSGNTIYF

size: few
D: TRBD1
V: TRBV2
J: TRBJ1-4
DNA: TGTGCCAGCAGTGCTCAGGGACAGAGTAATGAAAAACTGTTTTTT
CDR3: CASSAQGQSNEKLFF

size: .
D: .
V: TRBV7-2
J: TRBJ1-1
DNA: TGTGCCAGCAGTTCAGGGAGGAACACTGAAGCTTTCTTT
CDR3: CASSSGRNTEAFF

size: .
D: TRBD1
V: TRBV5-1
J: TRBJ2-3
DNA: TGCGCCAGCAGCCCCTCTGACAGGGGAACAGATACGCAGTATTTT
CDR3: CASSPSDRGTDTQYF

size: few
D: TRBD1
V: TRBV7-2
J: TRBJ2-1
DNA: TGTGCCAGCAGCACGGACAGGGGGAGTTACAATGAGCAGTTCTTC
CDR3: CASSTDRGSYNEQFF

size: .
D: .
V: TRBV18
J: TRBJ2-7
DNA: TGTGCCAGCTCACCACTTCCTCCCTTGGACTTCACTCGCTCCTACGAGCAGTACTTC
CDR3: CASSPLPPLDFTRSYEQYF

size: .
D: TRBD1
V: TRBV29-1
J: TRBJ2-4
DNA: TGCAGCGTTTACCCGGGACAGGGCCAGAACATTCAGTACTTC
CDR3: CSVYPGQGQNIQYF

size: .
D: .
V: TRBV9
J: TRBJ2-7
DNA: TGTGCCAGCAGCTTCGGGACATCCACAGGCGAGCAGTACTTC
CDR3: CASSFGTSTGEQYF